The 15 T cell receptor beta chains below come from one sample, sequenced in a study of blood T cell repertoires in COVID-19. Measured with immunoSEQ multiplex PCR; TCRdb has only the in-frame clones, and not every one. This table has roughly 150,000 clones, around 82% appearing once. The sequencing sample was made of PBMCs or T cells enriched from blood (not recorded which). These receptors were collected from a man aged 45-65 years in a cohort exposed to, infected with or recovered from COVID-19 (not recorded which).

The V and J genes are TRBV18 and TRBJ1-1, with D tentatively TRBD1 (6 bases). This CDR3 has 15 residues. Per the germline V gene, CDR1 is KGHSH and CDR2 is LQKENI. Between the trimmed V and J ends, which lost 0 bases and 1 base, there was a span of 9 bases. CDR3 loop: CASSPPVGGNTEAFF. The CDR3 DNA reads as TGTGCCAGCTCACCACCGGTAGGGGGGAACACTGAAGCTTTCTTT.

This chain joins TRBV6-1 and TRBJ2-1; 7 bases match TRBD2. J gave up 0 bases and V 2 bases, and 1 base lay outside the gene matches. Germline-derived CDR1 and CDR2 are MNHNS and SASEGT. The CDR3 sequence is 15 residues long. DNA of the CDR3: TGTGCCAGCAGTGAACGGGACTACTCCTACAATGAGCAGTTCTTC. It specifies CASSERDYSYNEQFF.

Worth noting for this clone: This CDR3 is also generated by other DNA sequences in the sample. The rearrangement joins TRBV28 to TRBJ1-1; D unresolved. Germline CDR1 and CDR2: MDHEN and SYDVKM. The ends were cut back, 2 bases at V and 0 bases at J, with 4 bases in the middle. This CDR3 contains 13 residues. The CDR3 loop is CASSLTVNTEAFF. The CDR3 DNA reads as TGTGCCAGCAGTTTAACAGTGAACACTGAAGCTTTCTTT. The full variable domain, rest sourced from reference TRBV28 and TRBJ1-1, is DVKVTQSSRYLVKRTGEKVFLECVQDMDHENMFWYRQDPGLGLRLIYFSYDVKMKEKGDIPEGYSVSREKKERFSLILESASTNQTSMYLCASSLTVNTEAFFGQGTRLTVV.

This chain connects TRBV28 to TRBJ2-1, with 7 bases identical to TRBD1. CDR3 length equals 15 residues. The germline CDR1 and CDR2 sequences are MDHEN and SYDVKM. V lost 5 bases to trimming and J lost 4 bases; unmatched junction nucleotides: 8. CDR3 nucleotide sequence: TGTGCCAGCAGTCCCCCGGGACAGTATTACAATGAGCAGTTCTTC. Translating gives CASSPPGQYYNEQFF.

V is TRBV28 and J is TRBJ1-2; D is possibly TRBD1 (5 bases). CDR1 is MDHEN, CDR2 SYDVKM, per germline. Trimming took 4 bases from V and 1 from J, leaving 10 bases between them. The CDR3 is 14 residues long. This chain's CDR3 is CASSYQGGNYGYTF. CDR3 nucleotides: TGTGCCAGCAGTTACCAGGGCGGTAACTATGGCTACACCTTC.

The rearrangement links TRBV2 to TRBJ1-3, with TRBD1 as a possible D gene (5 bases). V was trimmed by 6 bases and J by 5 bases, leaving 11 bases between them. The CDR3 is 13 amino acids. Germline-derived CDR1 and CDR2 are SNHLY and FYNNEI. This CDR3 is CASRGLGRNTIYF. Written as DNA, the CDR3 is TGTGCCAGCAGGGGGCTAGGAAGAAACACCATATATTTT.

The chain combines TRBV6-4 with TRBJ2-3; 10 nucleotides agree with TRBD2. Germline assignment: CDR1 MRHNA and CDR2 SNTAGT. With 7 bases clipped from V and 4 bases from J, the junction kept 8 bases outside the gene matches. CDR3 length equals 15 residues. CDR3 residues: CASIKGGLAPDTQYF. The CDR3 DNA reads as TGTGCCAGCATCAAGGGGGGACTAGCGCCAGATACGCAGTATTTT.

In this sample, this clone turned up a few times. CDR3 DNA: TGTGCCATCAGTCTCGGCGGGGACACAGATACGCAGTATTTT. It yields the protein CAISLGGDTDTQYF. The J gene is TRBJ2-3, the V gene TRBV10-3; D possibly corresponds to TRBD2 (6 bases). The CDR3 totals 14 residues. Deletions cut 5 bases from V and 2 bases from J, with 11 bases between. Germline loops: CDR1 ENHRY, CDR2 SYGVKD.

This clone was seen a few times. The J gene is TRBJ2-6, the V gene TRBV27; TRBD1 is a possible D gene (5 bases). CDR1 is MNHEY, CDR2 SMNVEV, per germline (reference sequence). Deletions cut 7 bases from V and 4 bases from J, with 11 bases between. The CDR3 extends over 14 amino acids. As DNA, the CDR3 is TGTGCCAGCACCCCAGGGTTAGGGGCCAACGTCCTGACTTTC. Amino acid sequence: CASTPGLGANVLTF.

The chain is built from TRBV7-6 and TRBJ1-3; maybe TRBD1 (5 bases). V was trimmed by 5 bases and J by 2 bases, leaving 16 bases between them. This CDR3 is 16 amino acids long. CDR1 is SGHVS, CDR2 FNYEAQ, per germline. CDR3 in amino acids: CASSRSGGATGNTIYF. CDR3 coding DNA: TGTGCCAGCAGCCGAAGCGGGGGAGCCACTGGAAACACCATATATTTT.

The V gene is TRBV3-1 (or the pseudogene TRBV3-2), the J gene TRBJ1-2; D may be TRBD1 (6 bases). V was shortened by 6 bases and J by 6 bases, with 14 bases between the two germline ends. Germline V lookup: CDR1 LGHDT, CDR2 YNNKEL (reference sequence). The length of the CDR3 is 13 residues. CDR3 residues: CASSPGTQDGYTF. In DNA form, the CDR3 reads TGTGCCAGCAGTCCCGGGACACAGGATGGCTACACCTTC.

The gene calls are TRBV12-5 and TRBJ1-4; D is uncertain. With 3 bases removed from V and 8 bases from J, the gap between germline ends came to 16 bases. This CDR3 region has 15 residues. Germline-derived CDR1 and CDR2 are LGHNT and FRNRAP. In DNA, the CDR3 is TGTGCTAGTGGTTTATTCTCCCACGGAGAAGAAAAACTGTTTTTT. Translating it yields CASGLFSHGEEKLFF.

The chain carries TRBV7-9 and TRBJ2-5, with 7 bases identical to TRBD1. Germline CDR1 is SEHNR and CDR2 is FQNEAQ (reference sequence). The CDR3 consists of 15 residues. V dropped 5 bases and J dropped 5; count of bases not matched to a gene: 11. In DNA form, the CDR3 reads TGTGCCAGCAGCGAACAGGGGCAAAAGGGGGAGACCCAGTACTTC. This gives the protein CASSEQGQKGETQYF.

The V gene is TRBV19, the J gene TRBJ1-5, with unresolved D. The CDR3 is 15 residues long. Per germline, CDR1 LNHDA and CDR2 SQIVND (reference sequence). The V gene lost 3 bases and the J gene lost 0 bases, with 9 bases spanning the gap. The CDR3 here is CASSMEGTSNQPQHF. The CDR3 bases are TGTGCCAGTAGTATGGAGGGTACTAGCAATCAGCCCCAGCATTTT.

V gene TRBV7-9 combines with J gene TRBJ2-5; D possibly corresponds to TRBD1 (5 bases). V lost 6 bases to trimming and J lost 5 bases, with 22 bases between them. CDR3 length equals 16 residues. Per germline, CDR1 SEHNR and CDR2 FQNEAQ (reference sequence). CDR3 coding DNA: TGTGCCAGCAGTACAACGTCTGGACAACCAGGGGAGACCCAGTACTTC. Residues: CASSTTSGQPGETQYF.